Sequencing of this T cell receptor (beta chain) was carried out in a study of somatic mutations in cytotoxic T cells in rheumatoid arthritis. Findings and caveats of the study: TRBV07's slight underrepresentation, observed in rheumatoid arthritis patients, lacked adjustment for multiple comparisons. No antigen targets were known for the expanded CD8+ clones.

Germline V CDR1 and CDR2: SGHRS, YFSETQ. The V and J ends lost 0 bases and 0 bases, in that order; junction bases with no gene match: 17. The CDR3 sequence is 21 residues long. In its sample, this clone was seen once. Its antigen is unknown. TCRdb's table, derived via immunoSEQ multiplex PCR, lists solely in-frame clones and lacks some. Of roughly 16,000 clones listed, roughly four fifths are singletons. V usage is TRBV5-1 and J usage is TRBJ1-3; 8 positions match TRBD1. The sequence came from a woman aged 45-65 years with rheumatoid arthritis. What was sequenced was CD8+ T cells sorted from blood. CDR3 sequence: CASSLEPSAGGWGYSGNTIYF. In DNA, the CDR3 is TGCGCCAGCAGCTTGGAACCCAGCGCAGGGGGCTGGGGCTACTCTGGAAACACCATATATTTT.